The T cell receptor beta chain described here comes from a study of cytomegalovirus exposure and HLA in healthy donors. Germline-derived CDR1 and CDR2 are SNHLY and FYNNEI. The CDR3 has 14 residues. V gave up 6 bases and J gave up 0 bases, with 12 bases separating them. Primers included in the PCR were 60 Vbeta and 13 Jbeta primers. The repertoire was sequenced with immunoSEQ multiplex PCR; TCRdb's copy has only in-frame clones and lacks some. The top ten hold about 1.3% of the sample, which has 160,000 or so clones, roughly 80% seen once. This TCR was sampled from a man aged 25 to 40 in good health and CMV-seronegative. This rearrangement joins TRBV2 to TRBJ2-7; weak D call: TRBD1 (6 bases). Sequencing used PBMCs. The chain's CDR3 is CASRAQGGSYEQYF. DNA for the CDR3: TGTGCCAGCAGGGCCCAAGGGGGCTCCTACGAGCAGTACTTC.